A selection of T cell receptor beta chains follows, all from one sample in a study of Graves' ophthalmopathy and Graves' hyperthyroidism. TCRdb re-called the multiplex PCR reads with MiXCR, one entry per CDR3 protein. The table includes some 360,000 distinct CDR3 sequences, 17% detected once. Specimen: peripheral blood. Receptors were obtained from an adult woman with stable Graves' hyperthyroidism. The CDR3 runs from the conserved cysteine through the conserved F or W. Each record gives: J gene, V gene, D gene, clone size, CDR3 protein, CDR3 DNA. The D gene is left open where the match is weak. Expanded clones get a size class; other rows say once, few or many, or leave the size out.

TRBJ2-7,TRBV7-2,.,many,CASSRARGHPYEQYF,TGTGCCAGCAGCAGGGCCAGGGGCCACCCCTACGAGCAGTACTTC
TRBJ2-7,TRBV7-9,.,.,CASSSRTIGIYDQYF,TGTGCCAGCAGCTCTAGGACTATCGGGATCTACGATCAGTACTTC
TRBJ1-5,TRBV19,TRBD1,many,CALGGTGSNQPQHF,TGTGCCCTTGGCGGGACAGGGAGTAATCAGCCCCAGCATTTT
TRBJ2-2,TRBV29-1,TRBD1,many,CSVIAQGGHGELFF,TGCAGCGTTATAGCACAGGGGGGACACGGGGAGCTGTTTTTT
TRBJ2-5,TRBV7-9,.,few,CASSLDWVGGETQYF,TGTGCCAGCAGCCTAGATTGGGTCGGGGGAGAGACCCAGTACTTC
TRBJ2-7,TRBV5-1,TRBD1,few,CASSRPDRGLYEQYF,TGCGCCAGCAGCCGGCCGGACAGGGGACTTTACGAGCAGTACTTC
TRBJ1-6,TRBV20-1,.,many,CSAIQGQSLHF,TGCAGTGCTATCCAGGGGCAGTCCCTCCACTTT
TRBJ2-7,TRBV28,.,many,CASSQVTASSRYEQYF,TGTGCCAGCAGTCAAGTCACAGCCTCCAGCCGCTACGAGCAGTACTTC
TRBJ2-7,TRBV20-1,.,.,CGARDAPAENTGEQYF,TGCGGTGCTAGAGATGCCCCAGCGGAGAATACTGGCGAGCAGTACTTC
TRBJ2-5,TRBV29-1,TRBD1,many,CSVDPRTGGPQETQYF,TGCAGCGTTGACCCACGGACAGGGGGCCCCCAAGAGACCCAGTACTTC
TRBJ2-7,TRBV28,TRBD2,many,CASSFSGRDEQYF,TGTGCCAGCAGTTTTAGCGGGAGGGACGAGCAGTACTTC
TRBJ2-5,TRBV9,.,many,CPRVVAQETQYF,TGCCCCCGCGTGGTAGCGCAAGAGACCCAGTACTTC
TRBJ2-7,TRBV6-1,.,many,CASSGTEVGTYEQYF,TGTGCCAGCAGTGGGACAGAGGTAGGGACCTACGAGCAGTACTTC
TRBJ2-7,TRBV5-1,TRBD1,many,CASSVGQGEYEQYF,TGCGCCAGCAGCGTAGGACAGGGCGAGTACGAGCAGTACTTC
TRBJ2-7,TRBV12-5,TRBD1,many,CASGLTRTGIEYEQYF,TGTGCTAGTGGTTTGACCCGGACAGGGATTGAGTACGAGCAGTACTTC
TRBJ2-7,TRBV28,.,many,CASSLGGKTYEQYF,TGTGCCAGCAGTCTAGGGGGAAAAACCTACGAGCAGTACTTC
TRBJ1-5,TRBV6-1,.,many,CASNAGLVSNQPQHF,TGTGCCAGCAATGCAGGGTTGGTTAGCAATCAGCCCCAGCATTTT
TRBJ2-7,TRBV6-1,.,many,CASSGVSGYEQYF,TGTGCCAGCAGTGGAGTATCTGGCTACGAGCAGTACTTC
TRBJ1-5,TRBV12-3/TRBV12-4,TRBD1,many,CASSQRGQGNQPQHF,TGTGCCAGCAGCCAACGGGGACAGGGGAATCAGCCCCAGCATTTT
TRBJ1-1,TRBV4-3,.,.,CASSQDLGNTEAFF,TGCGCCAGCAGCCAAGATCTGGGGAACACTGAAGCTTTCTTT
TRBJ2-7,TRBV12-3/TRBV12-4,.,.,CASSPTGTVSSYEQYF,TGTGCCAGCAGTCCTACAGGGACCGTTAGCTCCTACGAGCAGTACTTC
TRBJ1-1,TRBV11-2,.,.,CASSFWVGSSDTEAFF,TGTGCCAGCAGCTTCTGGGTCGGCAGCTCGGACACTGAAGCTTTCTTT
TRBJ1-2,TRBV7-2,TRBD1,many,CASSSTAGTGNYGYTF,TGTGCCAGCAGCTCAACTGCTGGGACAGGTAACTATGGCTACACCTTC
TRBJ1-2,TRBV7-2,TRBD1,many,CASSPAGGPYGYTF,TGTGCCAGCAGCCCCGCAGGGGGGCCCTATGGCTACACCTTC
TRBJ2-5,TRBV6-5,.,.,CASSYFGGRETQYF,TGTGCCAGCAGTTACTTCGGGGGGCGGGAGACCCAGTACTTC
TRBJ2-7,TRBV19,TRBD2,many,CASSIATGTSNEQYF,TGTGCCAGTAGTATCGCCACCGGGACTAGCAACGAGCAGTACTTC
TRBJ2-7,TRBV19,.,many,CASPIRGYGYEQYF,TGTGCCAGTCCCATTAGGGGATACGGGTACGAGCAGTACTTC
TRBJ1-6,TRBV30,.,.,CAWKNGVPGSPLHF,TGTGCCTGGAAAAACGGAGTCCCAGGGTCACCCCTCCACTTT
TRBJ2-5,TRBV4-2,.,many,CASSQDVARETQYF,TGTGCCAGCAGCCAAGATGTGGCTCGTGAGACCCAGTACTTC
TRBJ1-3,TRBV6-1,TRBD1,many,CASSPTGAGNTIYF,TGTGCCAGCAGCCCGACAGGGGCCGGAAACACCATATATTTT
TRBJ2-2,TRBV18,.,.,CASSPYRPNTGELFF,TGTGCCAGCTCACCATACAGGCCGAACACCGGGGAGCTGTTTTTT
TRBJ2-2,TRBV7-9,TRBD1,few,CASSPGYRGTGELFF,TGTGCCAGCAGCCCCGGTTACAGGGGCACCGGGGAGCTGTTTTTT
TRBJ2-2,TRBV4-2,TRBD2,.,CASRKDMTSANTGELFF,TGTGCCAGCAGAAAAGACATGACTAGCGCGAACACCGGGGAGCTGTTTTTT
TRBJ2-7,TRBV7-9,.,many,CASSLALRAPYEQYF,TGTGCCAGCAGCTTAGCGCTCAGGGCGCCCTACGAGCAGTACTTC
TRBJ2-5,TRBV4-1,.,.,CASSQETDSIQETQYF,TGCGCCAGCAGCCAAGAGACCGACTCTATCCAAGAGACCCAGTACTTC
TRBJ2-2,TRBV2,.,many,CASAQDGANTGELFF,TGTGCCAGCGCCCAGGACGGCGCGAACACCGGGGAGCTGTTTTTT
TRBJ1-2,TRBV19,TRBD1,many,CASSIDESGQELYGYTF,TGTGCCAGTAGTATAGACGAGTCGGGACAGGAGCTTTATGGCTACACCTTC
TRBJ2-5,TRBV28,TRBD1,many,CASSFSAGGETQYF,TGTGCCAGCAGTTTTTCTGCAGGGGGAGAGACCCAGTACTTC
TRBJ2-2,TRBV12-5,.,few,CASGQDRTTPGELFF,TGTGCTAGTGGTCAGGACAGGACTACCCCGGGGGAGCTGTTTTTT
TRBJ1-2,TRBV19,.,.,CASTRWTNERANYGYTF,TGTGCCAGTACCCGGTGGACCAACGAAAGAGCCAACTATGGCTACACCTTC
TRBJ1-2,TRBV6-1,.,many,CASSADSYGYTF,TGTGCCAGCAGTGCCGACAGCTATGGCTACACCTTC
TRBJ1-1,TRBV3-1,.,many,CASSPPASGRGRKAFF,TGTGCCAGCAGCCCCCCGGCATCGGGAAGAGGAAGAAAAGCTTTCTTT
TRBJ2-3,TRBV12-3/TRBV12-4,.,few,CASSPGGGTDTQYF,TGTGCCAGCAGTCCAGGAGGAGGCACAGATACGCAGTATTTT
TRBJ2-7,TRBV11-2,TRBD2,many,CASSLGLAGTKEQYF,TGTGCCAGCAGCTTGGGACTAGCGGGAACTAAAGAGCAGTACTTC
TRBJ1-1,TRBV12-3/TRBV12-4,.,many,CASSFQGSTEAFF,TGTGCCAGCAGTTTTCAGGGTTCCACTGAAGCTTTCTTT